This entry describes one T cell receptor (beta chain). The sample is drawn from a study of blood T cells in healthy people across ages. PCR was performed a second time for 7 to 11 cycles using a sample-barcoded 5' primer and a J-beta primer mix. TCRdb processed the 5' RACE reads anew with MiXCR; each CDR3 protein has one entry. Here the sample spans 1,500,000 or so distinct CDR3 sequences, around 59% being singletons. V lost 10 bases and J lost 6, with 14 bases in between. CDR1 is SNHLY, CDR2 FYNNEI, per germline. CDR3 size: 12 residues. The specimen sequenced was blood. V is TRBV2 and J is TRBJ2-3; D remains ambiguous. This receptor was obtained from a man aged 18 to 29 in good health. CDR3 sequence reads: CATLDRWDTQYF. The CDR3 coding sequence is TGTGCCACCCTAGATCGATGGGATACGCAGTATTTT.